This paragraph covers one T cell receptor (beta chain) sequence. The antigen is undetermined. The PCR had 60 Vbeta and 13 Jbeta primers. Data came from immunoSEQ multiplex PCR; TCRdb stores just in-frame clones and leaves some out. This table has 200,000 or so clones, 70% to 85% appearing once. CDR3 length: 13 amino acids. V lost 4 bases and J 6 bases, leaving 13 bases between the germline ends. Germline CDR1 reads PRHDT; CDR2 reads FYEKMQ (reference sequence). This sample is part of a study of cytomegalovirus exposure and HLA in healthy donors. Study-level points and caveats: One later analysis reportedly identified an Asian-associated ancestry cluster that showed fewer N-insertions than the roughly 640-donor mean. Being productive about 87% or about 30% of the time was typical of most TCR beta V segments in an earlier analysis. Presence/absence results assume similar sequencing depth per donor, which may not hold.

This chain uses TRBV13 with TRBJ2-7; possible D gene TRBD2, 5 bases. The sample was PBMCs. The receptor comes from a male donor in good health and CMV-seronegative. CDR3 DNA sequence: TGTGCCAGCAGCTCGAGCGGTACGGGCGAGCAGTACTTC. Translation: CASSSSGTGEQYF.